The sequence of this T cell receptor beta chain was determined in a study of T-cell reconstitution after alpha-beta-depleted transplantation in children. The study, taken as a whole, reports: Expanded graft clones, several hundred of them, were reportedly the source of alpha-beta T cells about two months after transplant. Fresh T-cell production supplied most of the T-cell counts and diversity seen one year after transplant. Surviving recipient cells, namely T cells and thymic progenitors, were the source of high day-60 TCRbeta diversity in some patients.

This clonotype was counted ten times or more. Its matching antigen is unknown. As it was prepared, the TCRbeta library received unique molecular identifiers. Using its own MiXCR run on the PCR reads, TCRdb lists one record per CDR3 protein. The table lists 200,000 to 250,000 distinct CDR3 sequences, roughly 7.7% of them singletons, with 6% to 7% in the top ten. V shed 5 bases, J shed 8 bases, and the junction held 4 bases outside the gene matches. Germline V gives CDR1 SGHTA, CDR2 FQGTGA. The CDR3 covers 14 residues. This clonotype originated in a male patient younger than 18 who had a stem cell transplant for acute lymphoblastic leukemia, so the T cells may come from the graft donor. The chain carries TRBV7-3 and TRBJ2-1; 12 bases map to TRBD2. The starting material was PBMCs, mostly from graft donor cells, obtained 180 days after TCRalphabeta/CD19-depleted stem cell transplant. CDR3 loop: CASSPSGGADEQFF. The DNA for the CDR3 is TGTGCCAGCAGCCCTAGCGGGGGGGCCGATGAGCAGTTCTTC. The variable domain in full, with the rest retrieved from reference TRBV7-3 and TRBJ2-1, is GAGVSQTPSNKVTEKGKYVELRCDPISGHTALYWYRQSLGQGPEFLIYFQGTGAADDSGLPNDRFFAVRPEGSVSTLKIQRTERGDSAVYLCASSPSGGADEQFFGPGTRLTVL.